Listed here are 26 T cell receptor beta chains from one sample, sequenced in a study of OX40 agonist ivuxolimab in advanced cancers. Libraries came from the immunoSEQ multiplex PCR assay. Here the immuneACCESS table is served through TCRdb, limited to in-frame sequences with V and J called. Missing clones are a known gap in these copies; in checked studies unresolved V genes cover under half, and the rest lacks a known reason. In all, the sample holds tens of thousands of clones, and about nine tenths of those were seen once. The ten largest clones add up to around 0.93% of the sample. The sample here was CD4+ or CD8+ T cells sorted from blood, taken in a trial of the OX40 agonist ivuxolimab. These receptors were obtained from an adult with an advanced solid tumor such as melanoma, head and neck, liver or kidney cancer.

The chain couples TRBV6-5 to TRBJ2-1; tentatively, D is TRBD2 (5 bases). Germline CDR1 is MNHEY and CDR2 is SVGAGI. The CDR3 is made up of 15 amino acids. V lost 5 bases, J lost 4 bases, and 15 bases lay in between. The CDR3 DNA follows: TGTGCCAGCAGTGTAAGCGGCCTCGGATACAATGAGCAGTTCTTC. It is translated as CASSVSGLGYNEQFF.

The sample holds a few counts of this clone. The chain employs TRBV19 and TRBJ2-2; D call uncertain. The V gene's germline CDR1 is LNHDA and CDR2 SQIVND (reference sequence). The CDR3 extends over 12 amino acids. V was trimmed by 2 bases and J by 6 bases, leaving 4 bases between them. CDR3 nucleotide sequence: TGTGCCAGTAGTATAAGGGCCGGGGAGCTGTTTTTT. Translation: CASSIRAGELFF.

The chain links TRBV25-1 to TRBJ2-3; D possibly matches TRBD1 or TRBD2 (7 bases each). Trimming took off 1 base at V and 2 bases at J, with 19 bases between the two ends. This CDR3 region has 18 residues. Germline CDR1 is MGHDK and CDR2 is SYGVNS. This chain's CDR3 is CASSESPRGGAFTDTQYF. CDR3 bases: TGTGCCAGCAGTGAATCCCCCAGGGGGGGGGCTTTCACAGATACGCAGTATTTT.

The CDR3 reads CASSLEYNLYNEQFF. In nucleotides, the CDR3 is TGTGCCAGCAGCTTAGAGTACAATTTATACAATGAGCAGTTCTTC. The chain joins TRBV11-3 to TRBJ2-1; D is ambiguous. This CDR3 is 15 amino acids long. Germline lookup yields CDR1 SGHNT and CDR2 YENEEA. Between the trimmed V and J ends, which lost 0 bases and 4 bases, there was a span of 10 bases.

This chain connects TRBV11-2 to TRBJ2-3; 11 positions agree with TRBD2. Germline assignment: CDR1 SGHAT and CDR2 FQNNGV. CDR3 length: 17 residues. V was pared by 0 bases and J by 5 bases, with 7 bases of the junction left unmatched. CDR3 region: CASSLDVLAGVGDTQYF. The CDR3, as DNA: TGTGCCAGCAGCTTAGATGTACTAGCGGGGGTTGGAGATACGCAGTATTTT. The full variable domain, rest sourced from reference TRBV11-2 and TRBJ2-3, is EAGVAQSPRYKIIEKRQSVAFWCNPISGHATLYWYQQILGQGPKLLIQFQNNGVVDDSQLPKDRFSAERLKGVDSTLKIQPAKLEDSAVYLCASSLDVLAGVGDTQYFGPGTRLTVL.

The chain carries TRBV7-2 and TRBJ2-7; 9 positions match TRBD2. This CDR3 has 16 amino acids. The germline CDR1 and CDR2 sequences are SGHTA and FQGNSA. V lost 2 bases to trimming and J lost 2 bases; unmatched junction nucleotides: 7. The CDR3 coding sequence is TGTGCCAGCAGCTTAACGGGCGGGAGGGGGACCTACGAGCAGTACTTC. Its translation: CASSLTGGRGTYEQYF.

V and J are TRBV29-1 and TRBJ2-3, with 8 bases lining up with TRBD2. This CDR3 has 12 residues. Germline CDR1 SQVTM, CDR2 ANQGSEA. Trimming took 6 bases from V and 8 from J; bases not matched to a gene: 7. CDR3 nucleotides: TGCAGCGTGGGCACGACTAGCGCTACGCAGTATTTT. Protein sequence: CSVGTTSATQYF.

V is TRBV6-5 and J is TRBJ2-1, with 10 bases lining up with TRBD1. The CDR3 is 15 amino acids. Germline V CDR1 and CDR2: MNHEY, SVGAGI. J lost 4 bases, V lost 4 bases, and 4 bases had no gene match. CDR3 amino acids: CASSSGQGWYNEQFF. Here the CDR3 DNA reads TGTGCCAGCAGTTCGGGACAGGGGTGGTACAATGAGCAGTTCTTC.

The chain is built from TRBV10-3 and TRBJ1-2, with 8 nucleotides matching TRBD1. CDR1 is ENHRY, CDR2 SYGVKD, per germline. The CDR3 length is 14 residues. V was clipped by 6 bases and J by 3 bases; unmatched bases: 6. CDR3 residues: CAIRKTGAHYGYTF. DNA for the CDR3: TGTGCCATCAGAAAGACAGGGGCCCACTATGGCTACACCTTC.

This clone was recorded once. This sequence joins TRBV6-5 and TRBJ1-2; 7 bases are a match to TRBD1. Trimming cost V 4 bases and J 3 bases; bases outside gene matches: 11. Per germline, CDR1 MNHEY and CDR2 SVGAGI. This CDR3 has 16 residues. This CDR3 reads CASSFSLTGSDYGYTF. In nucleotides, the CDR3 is TGTGCCAGCAGTTTCTCCTTGACAGGGTCAGACTATGGCTACACCTTC.

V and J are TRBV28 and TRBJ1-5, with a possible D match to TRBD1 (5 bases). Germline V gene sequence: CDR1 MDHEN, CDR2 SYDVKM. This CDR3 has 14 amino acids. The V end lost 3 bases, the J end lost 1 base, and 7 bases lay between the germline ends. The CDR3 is CASSFGDSNQPQHF. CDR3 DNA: TGTGCCAGCAGTTTTGGGGACAGCAATCAGCCCCAGCATTTT.

Here the CDR3 DNA reads TGTGCCAGCAGTGTGATTTTGGCCGGCGGCTACACCTTC. The encoded protein is CASSVILAGGYTF. The gene calls are TRBV2 and TRBJ1-2; no reliable D call. Germline V gives CDR1 SNHLY, CDR2 FYNNEI. This CDR3 has 13 amino acids. The V gene lost 4 bases and the J gene lost 8 bases, with 14 bases spanning the gap.

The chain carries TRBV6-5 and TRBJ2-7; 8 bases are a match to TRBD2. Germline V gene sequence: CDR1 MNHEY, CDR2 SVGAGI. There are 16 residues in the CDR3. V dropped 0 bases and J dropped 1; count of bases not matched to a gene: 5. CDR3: CASSYSSSGVSYEQYF. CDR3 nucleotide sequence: TGTGCCAGCAGTTACTCGAGTAGCGGGGTGTCCTACGAGCAGTACTTC.

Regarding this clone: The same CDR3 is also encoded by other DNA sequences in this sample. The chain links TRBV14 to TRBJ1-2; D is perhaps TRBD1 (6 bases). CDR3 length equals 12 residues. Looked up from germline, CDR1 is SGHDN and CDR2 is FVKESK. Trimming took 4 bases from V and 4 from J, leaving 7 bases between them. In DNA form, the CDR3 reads TGTGCCAGCAGCCCGACAGGCTATGGCTACACCTTC. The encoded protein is CASSPTGYGYTF.

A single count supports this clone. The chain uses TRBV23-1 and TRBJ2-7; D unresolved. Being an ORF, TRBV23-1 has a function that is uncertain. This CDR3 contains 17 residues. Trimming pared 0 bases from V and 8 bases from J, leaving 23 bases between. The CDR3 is CASSQSQFPGVLRKQYF. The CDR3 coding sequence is TGCGCCAGCAGTCAATCGCAATTCCCCGGTGTACTACGGAAGCAGTACTTC.

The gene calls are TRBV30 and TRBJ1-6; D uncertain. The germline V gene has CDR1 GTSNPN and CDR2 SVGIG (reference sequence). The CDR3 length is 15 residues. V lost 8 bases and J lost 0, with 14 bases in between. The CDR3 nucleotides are TGTGCCGGACGCGGTTCAAGCTCCTATAATTCACCCCTCCACTTT. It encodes CAGRGSSSYNSPLHF. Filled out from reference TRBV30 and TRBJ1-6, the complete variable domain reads SQTIHQWPATLVQPVGSPLSLECTVEGTSNPNLYWYRQAAGRGLQLLFYSVGIGQISSEVPQNLSASRPQDRQFILSSKKLLLSDSGFYLCAGRGSSSYNSPLHFGNGTRLTVT.

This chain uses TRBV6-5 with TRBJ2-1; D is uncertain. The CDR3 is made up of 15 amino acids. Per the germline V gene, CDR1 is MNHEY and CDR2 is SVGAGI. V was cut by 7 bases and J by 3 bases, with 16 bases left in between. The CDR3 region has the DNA TGTGCCAGCACCCCTCAATACGGTTTCTACAATGAGCAGTTCTTC. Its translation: CASTPQYGFYNEQFF.

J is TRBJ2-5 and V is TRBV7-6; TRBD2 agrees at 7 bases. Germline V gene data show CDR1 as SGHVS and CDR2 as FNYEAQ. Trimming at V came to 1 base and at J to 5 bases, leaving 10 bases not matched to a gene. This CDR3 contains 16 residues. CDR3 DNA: TGTGCCAGCAGCTTAGTTCAAGCGGGGTCAATGGAGACCCAGTACTTC. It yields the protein CASSLVQAGSMETQYF.

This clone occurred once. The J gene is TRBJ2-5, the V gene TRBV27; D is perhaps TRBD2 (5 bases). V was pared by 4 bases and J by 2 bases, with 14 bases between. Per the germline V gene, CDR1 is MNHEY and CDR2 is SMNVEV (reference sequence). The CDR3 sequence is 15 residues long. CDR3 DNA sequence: TGTGCCAGCAGTTCCCCGTCAGCGGCTCAAGAGACCCAGTACTTC. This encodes CASSSPSAAQETQYF.

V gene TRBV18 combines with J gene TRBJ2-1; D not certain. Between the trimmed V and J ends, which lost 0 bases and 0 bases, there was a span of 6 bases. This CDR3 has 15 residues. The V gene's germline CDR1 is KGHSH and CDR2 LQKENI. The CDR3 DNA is TGTGCCAGCTCACCACCGGGATTCTCCTACAATGAGCAGTTCTTC. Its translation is CASSPPGFSYNEQFF.

The CDR3 loop is CASSPTGTPQVGELFF. The CDR3 DNA reads TGCGCCAGCAGCCCCACCGGGACCCCCCAGGTCGGGGAGCTGTTTTTT. The J gene is TRBJ2-2, the V gene TRBV5-1; TRBD1 or TRBD2 may be the D gene (5 bases each). This CDR3 spans 16 amino acids. V lost 4 bases and J 7 bases, leaving 20 bases between the germline ends. Germline loops: CDR1 SGHRS, CDR2 YFSETQ.

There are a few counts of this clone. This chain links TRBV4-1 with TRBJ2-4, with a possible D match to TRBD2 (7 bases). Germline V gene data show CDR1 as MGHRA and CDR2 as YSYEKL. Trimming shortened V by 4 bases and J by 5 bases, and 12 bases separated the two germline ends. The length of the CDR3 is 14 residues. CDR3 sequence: CASSLGGGENIQYF. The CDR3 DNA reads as TGCGCCAGCAGCCTTGGAGGGGGGGAAAACATTCAGTACTTC.

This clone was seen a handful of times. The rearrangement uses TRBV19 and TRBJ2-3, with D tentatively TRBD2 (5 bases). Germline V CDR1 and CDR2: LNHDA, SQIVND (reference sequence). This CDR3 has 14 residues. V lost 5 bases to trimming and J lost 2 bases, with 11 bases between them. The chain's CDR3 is CASSSGGSTDTQYF. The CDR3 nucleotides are TGTGCCAGTAGTTCAGGCGGGTCCACAGATACGCAGTATTTT.

The CDR3 here is CASSPKGDGSYEQYF. The CDR3 DNA follows: TGTGCCAGCTCACCAAAGGGGGATGGCTCCTACGAGCAGTACTTC. The gene calls are TRBV18 and TRBJ2-7; D is perhaps TRBD1 (6 bases). Germline CDR1 KGHSH, CDR2 LQKENI. V was clipped by 2 bases and J by 0 bases, with 11 bases between them. This CDR3 has 15 amino acids.

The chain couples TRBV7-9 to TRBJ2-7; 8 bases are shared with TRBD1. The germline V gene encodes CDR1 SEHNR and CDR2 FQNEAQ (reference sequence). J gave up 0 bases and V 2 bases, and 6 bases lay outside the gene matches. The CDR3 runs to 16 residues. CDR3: CASSLRGGTGSYEQYF. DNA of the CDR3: TGTGCCAGCAGCTTAAGAGGAGGGACAGGCTCCTACGAGCAGTACTTC.

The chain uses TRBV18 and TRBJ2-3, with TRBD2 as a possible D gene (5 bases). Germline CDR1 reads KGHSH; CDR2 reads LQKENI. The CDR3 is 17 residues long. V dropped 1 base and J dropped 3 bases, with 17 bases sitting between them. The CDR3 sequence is CASSPLPSNDATDTQYF. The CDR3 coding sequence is TGTGCCAGCTCACCACTTCCTAGCAATGACGCGACAGATACGCAGTATTTT.